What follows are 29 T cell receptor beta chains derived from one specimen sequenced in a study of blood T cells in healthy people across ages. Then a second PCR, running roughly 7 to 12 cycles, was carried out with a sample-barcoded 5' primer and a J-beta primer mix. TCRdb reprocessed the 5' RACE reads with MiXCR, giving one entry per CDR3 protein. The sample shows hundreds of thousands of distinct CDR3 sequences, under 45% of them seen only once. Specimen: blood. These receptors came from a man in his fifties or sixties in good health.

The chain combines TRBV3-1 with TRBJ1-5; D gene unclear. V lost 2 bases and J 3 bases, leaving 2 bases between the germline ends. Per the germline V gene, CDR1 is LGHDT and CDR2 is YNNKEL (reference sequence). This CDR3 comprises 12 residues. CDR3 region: CASSQPNQPQHF. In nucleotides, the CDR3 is TGTGCCAGCAGCCAACCCAATCAGCCCCAGCATTTT.

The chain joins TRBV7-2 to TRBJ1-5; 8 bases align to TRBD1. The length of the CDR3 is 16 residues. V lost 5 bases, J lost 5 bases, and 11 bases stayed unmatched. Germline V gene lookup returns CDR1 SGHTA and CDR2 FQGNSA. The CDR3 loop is CASSPGTGPLDQPQHF. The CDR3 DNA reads TGTGCCAGCAGCCCAGGGACAGGTCCTTTGGATCAGCCCCAGCATTTT.

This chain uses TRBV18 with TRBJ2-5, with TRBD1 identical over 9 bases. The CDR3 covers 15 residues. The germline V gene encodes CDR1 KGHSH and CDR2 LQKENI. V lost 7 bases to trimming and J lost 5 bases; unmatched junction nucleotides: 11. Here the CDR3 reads CASLPGQGRVETQYF. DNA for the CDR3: TGTGCCAGCTTACCGGGACAGGGTCGGGTCGAGACCCAGTACTTC.

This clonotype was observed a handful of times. Written as DNA, the CDR3 is TGCAGCGTTGAAACAGGAAATAGCAATCAGCCCCAGCATTTT. Translation gives CSVETGNSNQPQHF. V gene TRBV29-1 combines with J gene TRBJ1-5; D perhaps matches TRBD1 (5 bases). The CDR3 consists of 14 residues. The ends were cut back, 2 bases at V and 0 bases at J, with 8 bases in the middle. Germline V gene lookup returns CDR1 SQVTM and CDR2 ANQGSEA.

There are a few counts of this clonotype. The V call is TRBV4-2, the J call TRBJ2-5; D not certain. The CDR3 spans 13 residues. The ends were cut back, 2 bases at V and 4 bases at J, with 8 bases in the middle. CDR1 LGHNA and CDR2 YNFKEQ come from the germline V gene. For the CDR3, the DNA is TGTGCCAGCAGCCAAAGTGTTACAGAGACCCAGTACTTC. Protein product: CASSQSVTETQYF.

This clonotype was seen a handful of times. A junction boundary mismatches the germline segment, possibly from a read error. This CDR3 is CASSQDYGGYTF. CDR3 nucleotide sequence: TGTGCCAGCAGCCAAGATTACGGTGGCTACACCTTC. The chain uses TRBV4-3 and TRBJ1-2; D unclear. CDR1 LGHNA and CDR2 YSLEER come from the germline V gene. This CDR3 region has 12 residues.

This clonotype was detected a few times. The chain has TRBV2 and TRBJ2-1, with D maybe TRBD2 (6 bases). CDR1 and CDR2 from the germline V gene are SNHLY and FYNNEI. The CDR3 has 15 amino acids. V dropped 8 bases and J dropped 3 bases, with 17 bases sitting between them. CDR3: CASSPSEPSYNEQFF. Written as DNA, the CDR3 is TGTGCCAGCTCCCCTAGCGAACCCAGCTACAATGAGCAGTTCTTC. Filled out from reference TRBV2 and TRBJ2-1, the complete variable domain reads EPEVTQTPSHQVTQMGQEVILRCVPISNHLYFYWYRQILGQKVEFLVSFYNNEISEKSEIFDDQFSVERPDGSNFTLKIRSTKLEDSAMYFCASSPSEPSYNEQFFGPGTRLTVL.

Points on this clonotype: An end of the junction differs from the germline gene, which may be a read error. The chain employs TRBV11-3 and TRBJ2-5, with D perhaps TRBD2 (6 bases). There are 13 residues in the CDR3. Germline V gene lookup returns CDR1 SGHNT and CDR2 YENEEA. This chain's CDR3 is CASSLGGAREQSF. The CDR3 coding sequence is TGTGCCAGCAGCTTAGGCGGGGCCAGGGAGCAGTCCTTC.

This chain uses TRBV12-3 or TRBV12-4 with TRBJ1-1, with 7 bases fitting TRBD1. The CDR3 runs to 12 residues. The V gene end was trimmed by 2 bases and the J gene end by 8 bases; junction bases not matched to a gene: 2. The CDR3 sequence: CASSLKDREAFF. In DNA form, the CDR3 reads TGTGCCAGCAGTTTAAAGGACAGGGAAGCTTTCTTT.

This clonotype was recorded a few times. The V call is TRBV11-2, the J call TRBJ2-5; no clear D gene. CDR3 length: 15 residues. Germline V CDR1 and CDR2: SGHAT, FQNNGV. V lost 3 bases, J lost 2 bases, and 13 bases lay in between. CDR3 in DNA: TGTGCCAGCAGCTTGGGAAATTTGGGGCAAGAGACCCAGTACTTC. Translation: CASSLGNLGQETQYF.

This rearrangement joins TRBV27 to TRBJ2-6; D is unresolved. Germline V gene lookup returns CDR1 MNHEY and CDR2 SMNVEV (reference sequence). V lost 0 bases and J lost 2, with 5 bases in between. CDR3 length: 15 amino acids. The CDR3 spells CASSLSPPGANVLTF. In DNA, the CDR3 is TGTGCCAGCAGTTTATCGCCCCCTGGGGCCAACGTCCTGACTTTC.

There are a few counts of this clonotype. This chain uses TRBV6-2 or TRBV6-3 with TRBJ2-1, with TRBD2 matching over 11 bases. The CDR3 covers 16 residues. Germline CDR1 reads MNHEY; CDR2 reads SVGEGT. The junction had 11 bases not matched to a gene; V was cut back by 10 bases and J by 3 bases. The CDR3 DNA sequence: TGTGCCAACAGGGATAGCGGGGGGGCCGTCTACAATGAGCAGTTCTTC. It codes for CANRDSGGAVYNEQFF.

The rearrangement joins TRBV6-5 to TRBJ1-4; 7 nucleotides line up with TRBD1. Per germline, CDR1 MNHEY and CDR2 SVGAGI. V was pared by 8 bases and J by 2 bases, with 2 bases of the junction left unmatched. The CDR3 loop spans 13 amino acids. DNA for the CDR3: TGTGCCAGCCTGGACAGGACTAATGAAAAACTGTTTTTT. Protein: CASLDRTNEKLFF.

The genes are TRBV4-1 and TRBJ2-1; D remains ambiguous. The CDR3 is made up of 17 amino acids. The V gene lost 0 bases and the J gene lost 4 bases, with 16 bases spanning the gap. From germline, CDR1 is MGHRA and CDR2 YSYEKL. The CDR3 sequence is CASSQDQGSSGYNEQFF. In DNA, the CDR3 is TGCGCCAGCAGCCAAGATCAAGGTTCTTCGGGTTACAATGAGCAGTTCTTC.

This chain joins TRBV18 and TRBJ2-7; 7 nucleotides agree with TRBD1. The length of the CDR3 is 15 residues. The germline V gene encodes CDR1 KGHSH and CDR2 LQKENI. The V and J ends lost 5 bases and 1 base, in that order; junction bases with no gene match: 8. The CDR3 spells CASSTRDSPSYEQYF. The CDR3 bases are TGTGCCAGCTCAACCCGGGACAGCCCTTCCTACGAGCAGTACTTC. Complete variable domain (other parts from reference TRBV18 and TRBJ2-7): NAGVMQNPRHLVRRRGQEARLRCSPMKGHSHVYWYRQLPEEGLKFMVYLQKENIIDESGMPKERFSAEFPKEGPSILRIQQVVRGDSAAYFCASSTRDSPSYEQYFGPGTRLTVT.

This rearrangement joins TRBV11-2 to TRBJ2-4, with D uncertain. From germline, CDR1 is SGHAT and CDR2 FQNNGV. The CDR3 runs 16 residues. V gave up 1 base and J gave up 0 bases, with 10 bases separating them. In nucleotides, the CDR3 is TGTGCCAGCAGCTTAGGTTCAGCACTAGCCAAAAACATTCAGTACTTC. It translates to CASSLGSALAKNIQYF.

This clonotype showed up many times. The DNA of the CDR3 is TGTGCCAGCAGCTTAGGGGGTAACTCCTACAATGAGCAGTTCTTC. It yields the protein CASSLGGNSYNEQFF. The chain has TRBV7-3 and TRBJ2-1; either TRBD1 or TRBD2 may supply D (5 bases each). In germline, CDR1 is SGHTA, CDR2 FQGTGA. V lost 2 bases and J 0 bases, leaving 8 bases between the germline ends. The CDR3 loop spans 15 amino acids.

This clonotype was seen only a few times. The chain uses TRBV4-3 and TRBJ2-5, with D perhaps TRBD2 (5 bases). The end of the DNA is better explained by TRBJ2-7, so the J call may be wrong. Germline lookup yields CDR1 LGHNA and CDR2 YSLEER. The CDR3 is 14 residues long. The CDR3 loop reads CASSRVSADYEQYF. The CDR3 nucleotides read TGCGCCAGCAGCCGAGTGTCAGCGGATTACGAGCAGTACTTC.

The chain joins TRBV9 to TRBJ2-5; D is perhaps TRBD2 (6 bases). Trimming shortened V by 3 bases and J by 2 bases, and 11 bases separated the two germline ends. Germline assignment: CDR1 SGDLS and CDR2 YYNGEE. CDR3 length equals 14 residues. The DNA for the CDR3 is TGTGCCAGCAGCGCCGGGGGACTTCAAGAGACCCAGTACTTC. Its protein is CASSAGGLQETQYF.

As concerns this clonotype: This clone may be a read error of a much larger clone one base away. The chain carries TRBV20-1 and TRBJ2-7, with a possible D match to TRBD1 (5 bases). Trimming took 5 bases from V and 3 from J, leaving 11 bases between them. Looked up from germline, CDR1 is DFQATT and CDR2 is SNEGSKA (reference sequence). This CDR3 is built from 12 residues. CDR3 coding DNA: TGCAGTGCTGGAAGACAGAACTACGAGCAGTACTTC. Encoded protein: CSAGRQNYEQYF.

CDR3 sequence (DNA): TGTGCCAGCTCAACCTCAACTAATGAAAAACTGTTTTTT. Translation: CASSTSTNEKLFF. The chain links TRBV6-6 to TRBJ1-4; D not resolved. The CDR3 covers 13 residues. V was shortened by 8 bases and J by 0 bases, with 7 bases between the two germline ends. Germline-derived CDR1 and CDR2 are MNHNY and SVGAGI (reference sequence).

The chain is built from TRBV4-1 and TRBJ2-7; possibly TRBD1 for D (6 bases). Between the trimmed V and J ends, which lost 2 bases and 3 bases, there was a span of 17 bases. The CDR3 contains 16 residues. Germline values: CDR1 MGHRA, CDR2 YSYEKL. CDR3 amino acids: CASSQHQGQGNYEQYF. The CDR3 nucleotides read TGCGCCAGCAGCCAACATCAGGGGCAGGGTAACTACGAGCAGTACTTC.

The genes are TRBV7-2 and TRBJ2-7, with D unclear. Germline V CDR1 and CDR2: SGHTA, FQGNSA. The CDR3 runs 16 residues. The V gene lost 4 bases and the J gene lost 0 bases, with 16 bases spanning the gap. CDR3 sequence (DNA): TGTGCCAGCAGCTCAGGTATCCTGTTGACCTCCTACGAGCAGTACTTC. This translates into CASSSGILLTSYEQYF.

The CDR3 bases are TGTGCCAGCAGCGACCGGGACATCACACACAATGAGCAGTTCTTC. It codes for CASSDRDITHNEQFF. The rearrangement links TRBV7-9 to TRBJ2-1; D is perhaps TRBD1 (6 bases). Germline V lookup: CDR1 SEHNR, CDR2 FQNEAQ (reference sequence). The CDR3 is 15 amino acids. The V and J ends lost 5 bases and 5 bases respectively, with 16 bases between them.

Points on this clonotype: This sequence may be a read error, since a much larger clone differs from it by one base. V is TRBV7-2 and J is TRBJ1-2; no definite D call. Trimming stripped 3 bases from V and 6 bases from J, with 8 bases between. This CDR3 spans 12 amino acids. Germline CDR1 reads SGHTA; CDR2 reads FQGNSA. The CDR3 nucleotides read TGTGCCAGCAGCTTCCCCGTCCATGGCTACACCTTC. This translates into CASSFPVHGYTF.

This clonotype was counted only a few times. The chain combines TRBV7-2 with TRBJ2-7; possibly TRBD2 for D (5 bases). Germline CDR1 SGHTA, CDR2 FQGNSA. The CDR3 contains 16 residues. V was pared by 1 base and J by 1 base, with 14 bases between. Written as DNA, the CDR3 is TGTGCCAGCAGCTTAGGGGCTAGCCCCTCTTCCTACGAGCAGTACTTC. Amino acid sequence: CASSLGASPSSYEQYF.

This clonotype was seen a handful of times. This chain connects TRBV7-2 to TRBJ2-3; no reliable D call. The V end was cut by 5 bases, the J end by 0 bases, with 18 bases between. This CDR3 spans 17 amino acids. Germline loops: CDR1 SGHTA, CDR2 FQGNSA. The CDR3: CASSLRPGTPSTDTQYF. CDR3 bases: TGTGCCAGCAGCCTAAGGCCGGGTACACCTAGCACAGATACGCAGTATTTT.

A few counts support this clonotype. Written as DNA, the CDR3 is TGCAGCGTTCAACAGCGACAGGGAAGCTCCTACGAGCAGTACTTC. Translated, it gives CSVQQRQGSSYEQYF. The chain joins TRBV29-1 to TRBJ2-7; TRBD1 matches 7 bases. J was trimmed by 0 bases and V by 5 bases; bases with no gene match: 10. The CDR3 has 15 residues. Per the germline V gene, CDR1 is SQVTM and CDR2 is ANQGSEA.

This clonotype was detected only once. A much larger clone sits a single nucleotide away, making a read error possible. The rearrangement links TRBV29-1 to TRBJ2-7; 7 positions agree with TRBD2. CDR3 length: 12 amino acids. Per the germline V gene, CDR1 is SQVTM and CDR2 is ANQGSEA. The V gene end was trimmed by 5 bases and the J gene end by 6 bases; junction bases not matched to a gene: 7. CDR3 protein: CSVQGLVAEQYF. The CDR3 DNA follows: TGCAGCGTTCAAGGACTAGTCGCCGAGCAGTACTTC.